The rows below give T cell receptor beta chains drawn from one sample of a study of blood T cell repertoires in COVID-19. This table comes from immunoSEQ multiplex PCR, and its TCRdb copy is limited to in-frame clones, with some not included. The table lists around 100,000 clones, roughly 80% of them singletons. The sequenced material came from peripheral blood. The receptors originated from a man between 65 and 85 years old with acute or convalescent COVID-19. The CDR3 runs from the conserved cysteine through the conserved F or W.

v_gene,CDR3aa
TRBV5-1,CASSLAGANEQYF
TRBV18,CASSPPGAPTDTQYF
TRBV28,CATINQGDVKAFF
TRBV18,CASSPLSGAEEKLFF
TRBV2,CASTLLQGSGTQYF
TRBV10-1,CASSESKRGAYEQYF
TRBV6-1,CASSDLLRHNNEQFF
TRBV14,CASSLSGALLNEQFF
TRBV29-1,CSVYGSGTGELFF
TRBV28,CASSLGGYGYTF
TRBV5-4,CASSFSSTSTDTQYF
TRBV9,CASSVMGRGNTIYF
TRBV19,CASKGTSNEQFF
TRBV5-4,CASSFRDRGGRSGNTIYF
TRBV7-8,CASSVRPREKGELFF
TRBV11-2,CASTNTGGRMNTEAFF
TRBV5-1,CASGTGASNEKLFF
TRBV15,CATSVGTSGTYEQFF
TRBV28,CASRRDTGELFF
TRBV19,CASSVLTESNYGYTF
TRBV5-6,CASSRRPSTSNTGELFF
TRBV24-1,CATSYVGTGGVDEQYF
TRBV28,CASSSTYGYTF
TRBV19,CASRLLAGHVYNEQFF
TRBV5-1,CASSRDIYNEQFF
TRBV5-1,CASTLRGQGHTGELFF
TRBV3-1/TRBV3-2,CASSQGITEAFF
TRBV2,CASRRLAGDTQYF
TRBV9,CASSTMDNSYEQYF
TRBV5-1,CASSLLGGINEQFF
TRBV11-2,CASSSKRPGGTDTQYF
TRBV2,CASTRDRGYGYTF
TRBV27,CASSFTQGSAGELFF
TRBV3-1/TRBV3-2,CASSQGLQPQHF
TRBV19,CASSFLRDTDSGNTIYF
TRBV30,CAWGLSVESQYF
TRBV27,CASSAQGAEYGYTF
TRBV5-1,CASSFLQATYNEQFF
TRBV7-9,CASSLQGGEGQYF
TRBV7-2,CASSLNVGTAGAFF
TRBV5-1,CASSPGTSGPSSYEQYF
TRBV30,CAWRLAESTDTQYF
TRBV7-2,CASSPSGKDYNEQFF
TRBV28,CASRGTGGLGPQHF
TRBV11-2,CASSFYGRGTSPEQYF
TRBV28,CASSLGGQTNYEQYF